Following are 25 T cell receptor beta chains from one sample sequenced in a study of blood T cell repertoires in COVID-19. Assay: immunoSEQ multiplex PCR; the TCRdb copy retains only in-frame clones and omits some. The sample shows under 300,000 clones, under 85% of them seen only once. The sequenced sample consisted of peripheral blood. Receptors originate from a woman aged 40 to 49 with active or convalescent COVID-19.

The gene calls are TRBV19 and TRBJ1-2; D uncertain. Germline assignment: CDR1 LNHDA and CDR2 SQIVND (reference sequence). With 8 bases removed from V and 7 bases from J, the gap between germline ends came to 11 bases. This CDR3 spans 11 amino acids. CDR3: CASEGSPGYTF. The CDR3 coding sequence is TGTGCCAGTGAAGGGAGTCCTGGCTACACCTTC. Complete variable domain (other parts from reference TRBV19 and TRBJ1-2): DGGITQSPKYLFRKEGQNVTLSCEQNLNHDAMYWYRQDPGQGLRLIYYSQIVNDFQKGDIAEGYSVSREKKESFPLTVTSAQKNPTAFYLCASEGSPGYTFGSGTRLTVV.

This rearrangement joins TRBV28 to TRBJ1-2, with no clear D. V lost 3 bases and J lost 7, with 9 bases in between. CDR1 is MDHEN and CDR2 is SYDVKM in the germline V gene. The CDR3 spans 12 residues. The CDR3 here is CASSFSGIGYTF. CDR3 in DNA: TGTGCCAGCAGTTTCTCGGGGATTGGCTACACCTTC.

V is TRBV9 and J is TRBJ2-1, with 11 bases lining up with TRBD1. CDR1 and CDR2 from the germline V gene are SGDLS and YYNGEE. CDR3 length: 18 residues. The junction had 8 bases not matched to a gene; V was cut back by 2 bases and J by 1 base. The CDR3 nucleotides read TGTGCCAGCAGCGTCCGCCGGGACAGGGGGTTTTCCTACAATGAGCAGTTCTTC. The encoded protein is CASSVRRDRGFSYNEQFF.

The chain is built from TRBV11-2 and TRBJ1-6; 8 positions match TRBD1. V lost 5 bases, J lost 10 bases, and 10 bases stayed unmatched. Per the germline V gene, CDR1 is SGHAT and CDR2 is FQNNGV. The CDR3 extends over 15 amino acids. CDR3 loop: CASSPPGQVNSPLHF. CDR3 nucleotide sequence: TGTGCCAGCAGCCCCCCGGGACAGGTCAACTCACCCCTCCACTTT.

V gene TRBV6-4 combines with J gene TRBJ2-2; no definite D call. There are 13 residues in the CDR3. The V end lost 4 bases, the J end lost 3 bases, and 6 bases lay between the germline ends. Germline V CDR1 and CDR2: MRHNA, SNTAGT. CDR3 region: CASSAVYTGELFF. As DNA, the CDR3 is TGTGCCAGCAGTGCGGTGTACACCGGGGAGCTGTTTTTT.

This chain joins TRBV7-9 and TRBJ1-1; 9 nucleotides align to TRBD1. Germline V gene data show CDR1 as SEHNR and CDR2 as FQNEAQ (reference sequence). V dropped 5 bases and J dropped 5; count of bases not matched to a gene: 9. CDR3 length equals 15 residues. The CDR3 sequence is CASSTYGTGTTEAFF. CDR3 nucleotide sequence: TGTGCCAGCAGCACCTACGGGACAGGGACGACTGAAGCTTTCTTT.

Remarks on this clone: The sample has other DNA sequences that encode this CDR3 too. The chain carries TRBV15 and TRBJ1-2; D possibly corresponds to TRBD1 (6 bases). V dropped 3 bases and J dropped 4 bases, with 6 bases sitting between them. The CDR3 loop spans 12 amino acids. Looked up from germline, CDR1 is LNHNV and CDR2 is YYDKDF (reference sequence). CDR3 loop: CATSRDSYGYTF. CDR3 bases: TGTGCCACCAGCAGGGACAGCTATGGCTACACCTTC.

The chain uses TRBV12-3 or TRBV12-4 and TRBJ2-7; TRBD1 is a possible D gene (5 bases). V was shortened by 6 bases and J by 5 bases, with 14 bases between the two germline ends. This CDR3 has 13 amino acids. The CDR3 DNA reads TGTGCCAGCAGCCGACAGATTTTCAACGAGCAGTACGTC. This codes for CASSRQIFNEQYV.

The chain joins TRBV3-1 (or the pseudogene TRBV3-2) to TRBJ1-2; possible D gene TRBD1, 5 bases. The V end was cut by 0 bases, the J end by 5 bases, with 10 bases between. Germline V CDR1 and CDR2: LGHDT, YNNKEL (reference sequence). CDR3 size: 14 residues. Written as DNA, the CDR3 is TGTGCCAGCAGCCAAGACCCGGAGGGGTATGGCTACACCTTC. Translating it yields CASSQDPEGYGYTF.

The rearrangement joins TRBV2 to TRBJ2-1, with D uncertain. This CDR3 contains 14 residues. The germline gives CDR1 SNHLY, CDR2 FYNNEI. Trimming took off 6 bases at V and 0 bases at J, with 9 bases between the two ends. For the CDR3, the DNA is TGTGCCAGCAGGGTGATGAGCTCCTACAATGAGCAGTTCTTC. Protein: CASRVMSSYNEQFF. The full variable domain, with the rest looked up from reference TRBV2 and TRBJ2-1, is EPEVTQTPSHQVTQMGQEVILRCVPISNHLYFYWYRQILGQKVEFLVSFYNNEISEKSEIFDDQFSVERPDGSNFTLKIRSTKLEDSAMYFCASRVMSSYNEQFFGPGTRLTVL.

The chain links TRBV12-3 or TRBV12-4 to TRBJ1-5; D uncertain. V was shortened by 5 bases and J by 4 bases, with 6 bases between the two germline ends. This CDR3 has 12 residues. The CDR3 loop reads CASSETNQPQHF. Written as DNA, the CDR3 is TGTGCCAGCAGTGAGACTAATCAGCCCCAGCATTTT.

The V gene is TRBV7-2, the J gene TRBJ1-5, with D tentatively TRBD1 (5 bases). The V end was cut by 0 bases, the J end by 6 bases, with 12 bases between. This CDR3 has 15 residues. Germline lookup yields CDR1 SGHTA and CDR2 FQGNSA. The CDR3 DNA is TGTGCCAGCAGCTTAGCGGGCAGGGAACGTCAGCCCCAGCATTTT. It specifies CASSLAGRERQPQHF.

The chain employs TRBV5-4 and TRBJ1-1, with D possibly being TRBD1 (5 bases). Trimming removed 0 bases from V and 6 bases from J, with 21 bases in between. The CDR3 runs 17 residues. The V gene's germline CDR1 is SGHNT and CDR2 YYREEE (reference sequence). CDR3 amino acids: CASSLAQQVNSRAEAFF. The DNA for the CDR3 is TGTGCCAGCAGCTTGGCCCAACAGGTAAATAGTAGGGCTGAAGCTTTCTTT.

The genes are TRBV29-1 and TRBJ2-1, with 7 bases that match TRBD2. CDR1 and CDR2 from the germline V gene are SQVTM and ANQGSEA. This CDR3 spans 14 amino acids. Trimming removed 5 bases from V and 4 bases from J; junction bases left unmatched: 8. CDR3 loop: CSVRAGRDYNEQFF. The CDR3, as DNA: TGCAGCGTTAGGGCGGGGAGGGATTACAATGAGCAGTTCTTC.

The chain joins TRBV3-1 (or the pseudogene TRBV3-2) to TRBJ2-1; D may be TRBD1 (5 bases). This CDR3 has 14 residues. Per germline, CDR1 LGHDT and CDR2 YNNKEL (reference sequence). V was shortened by 4 bases and J by 6 bases, with 13 bases between the two germline ends. CDR3 nucleotide sequence: TGTGCCAGCAGCCCCATAAATAGGGGCAATGAGCAGTTCTTC. Translation: CASSPINRGNEQFF.

The rearrangement joins TRBV19 to TRBJ1-4; the D is unclear. V was shortened by 2 bases and J by 3 bases, with 4 bases between the two germline ends. The germline CDR1 and CDR2 sequences are LNHDA and SQIVND (reference sequence). The CDR3 spans 13 residues. CDR3 coding DNA: TGTGCCAGTAGTATACAGGCTAATGAAAAACTGTTTTTT. This encodes CASSIQANEKLFF.

This chain's CDR3 is CASSLAQGAQETQYF. CDR3 sequence (DNA): TGTGCCAGCAGCTTAGCCCAGGGGGCACAAGAGACCCAGTACTTC. The J gene is TRBJ2-5, the V gene TRBV11-1, with 8 bases lining up with TRBD1. The trim removed 0 bases at V and 2 bases at J, leaving 2 bases unmatched. This CDR3 contains 15 residues. Germline V gene lookup returns CDR1 SGHAT and CDR2 FQDESV (reference sequence).

The V gene is TRBV10-3, the J gene TRBJ2-5; 7 bases are a match to TRBD1. The germline gives CDR1 ENHRY, CDR2 SYGVKD. This CDR3 has 17 residues. Trimming at V came to 0 bases and at J to 5 bases, leaving 12 bases not matched to a gene. CDR3 sequence (DNA): TGTGCCATCAGTGAGTCCGGGACAGAGGATTGGAGGGAGACCCAGTACTTC. Its translation is CAISESGTEDWRETQYF.

This clone was counted a single time. The V call is TRBV3-1 (or the pseudogene TRBV3-2), the J call TRBJ1-6, with D possibly matching TRBD1 (5 bases). This CDR3 spans 16 amino acids. Germline CDR1 is LGHDT and CDR2 is YNNKEL (reference sequence). V was shortened by 4 bases and J by 7 bases, with 17 bases between the two germline ends. The CDR3 DNA reads TGTGCCAGCAGCCCTGTGGGGGGGGATGCGAATTCACCCCTCCACTTT. It is translated as CASSPVGGDANSPLHF.

This clone was detected once. The genes are TRBV5-4 and TRBJ2-1; 12 bases are a match to TRBD2. Germline CDR1 SGHNT, CDR2 YYREEE (reference sequence). Trimming cost V 0 bases and J 5 bases; bases outside gene matches: 3. This CDR3 has 16 amino acids. CDR3 DNA: TGTGCCAGCAGCTTGGCCCTAGCGGGGGGGCACAATGAGCAGTTCTTC. It yields the protein CASSLALAGGHNEQFF. Complete variable domain (other parts from reference TRBV5-4 and TRBJ2-1): ETGVTQSPTHLIKTRGQQVTLRCSSQSGHNTVSWYQQALGQGPQFIFQYYREEENGRGNFPPRFSGLQFPNYSSELNVNALELDDSALYLCASSLALAGGHNEQFFGPGTRLTVL.

In this sample, this clone turned up once. The chain carries TRBV15 and TRBJ1-2; D is undetermined. V dropped 0 bases and J dropped 8 bases, with 22 bases sitting between them. Germline CDR1 reads LNHNV; CDR2 reads YYDKDF (reference sequence). This CDR3 is built from 17 residues. CDR3 sequence: CATSRDLATPTPGGYTF. The CDR3 nucleotides read TGTGCCACCAGCAGAGATTTGGCGACACCCACCCCGGGAGGCTACACCTTC.

The chain uses TRBV24-1 and TRBJ1-2; a weak D match, TRBD1 (5 bases). The V end lost 2 bases, the J end lost 0 bases, and 12 bases lay between the germline ends. CDR1 is KGHDR and CDR2 is SFDVKD in the germline V gene. The CDR3 has 16 amino acids. The CDR3 DNA follows: TGTGCCACCAGTGATTATCGGCAGGGTGCTAACTATGGCTACACCTTC. It is translated as CATSDYRQGANYGYTF.

This chain links TRBV9 with TRBJ2-2; D not resolved. CDR1 is SGDLS and CDR2 is YYNGEE in the germline V gene. V was clipped by 5 bases and J by 4 bases, with 12 bases between them. CDR3 length equals 14 residues. Written as DNA, the CDR3 is TGTGCCAGCAGGTCCGCCCTCAGCACCGGGGAGCTGTTTTTT. It yields the protein CASRSALSTGELFF.

CDR3 sequence reads: CASSLEGDNEKLFF. The CDR3 nucleotides are TGTGCCAGCAGCTTAGAAGGGGATAATGAAAAACTGTTTTTT. V and J are TRBV7-9 and TRBJ1-4; D is possibly TRBD1 (5 bases). CDR1 is SEHNR, CDR2 FQNEAQ, per germline (reference sequence). Trimming left V 1 base short and J 4 bases short, with 7 bases between. The CDR3 spans 14 residues.

The chain is built from TRBV12-5 and TRBJ1-1; D unclear. In germline, CDR1 is LGHNT, CDR2 FRNRAP. The ends were cut back, 1 base at V and 0 bases at J, with 9 bases in the middle. This CDR3 is built from 15 residues. DNA of the CDR3: TGTGCTAGTGGTTTGGCCCGGTTCATGAACACTGAAGCTTTCTTT. This codes for CASGLARFMNTEAFF.